Listed below are T cell receptor beta chains from one sample, sequenced in a study of OX40 agonist ivuxolimab in advanced cancers. Repertoires were generated with immunoSEQ multiplex PCR, while TCRdb's copy carries only in-frame clones and drops some. The profile shows 65,000 to 80,000 clones, approximately 89% of them singletons. Sequenced material: CD4+ or CD8+ T cells sorted from blood, taken in a trial of the OX40 agonist ivuxolimab. These receptors were collected from an adult with an advanced solid tumor such as melanoma, head and neck, liver or kidney cancer. CDR3s include the opening cysteine and the closing phenylalanine or tryptophan. Each record gives: V gene, J gene, D gene, clone size, CDR3 length, CDR3 protein, CDR3 DNA. D genes are given only for firm matches. Some rows mark clone size as missing; the rest say once, few, many or name a class of expanded clone.

TRBV7-9	TRBJ2-2	.	.	15	CASSLGRGQAGELFF	TGTGCCAGCAGCCTGGGCCGGGGGCAAGCCGGGGAGCTGTTTTTT
TRBV11-1	TRBJ1-2	TRBD1	.	18	CASSLEGQGDGVNYGYTF	TGTGCCAGCAGCTTAGAAGGGCAGGGGGATGGAGTCAACTATGGCTACACCTTC
TRBV5-6	TRBJ2-7	.	.	12	CASSLGRYEQYF	TGTGCCAGCAGCTTGGGCCGCTACGAGCAGTACTTC
TRBV9	TRBJ2-3	TRBD2	.	16	CASSVTSSGGLDTQYF	TGTGCCAGCAGCGTAACCTCTAGCGGGGGTCTGGATACGCAGTATTTT
TRBV5-5	TRBJ2-7	TRBD1	.	15	CASRPGTGGRGGQYF	TGTGCCAGCAGGCCTGGGACAGGGGGCAGAGGAGGGCAGTACTTC
TRBV2	TRBJ2-1	TRBD1	.	15	CASRVGQGTYNEQFF	TGTGCCAGCAGGGTGGGACAGGGAACCTACAATGAGCAGTTCTTC
TRBV6-5	TRBJ1-1	TRBD1	.	15	CASSYSRQGDTEAFF	TGTGCCAGCAGTTACTCGAGACAGGGTGACACTGAAGCTTTCTTT
TRBV27	TRBJ1-2	.	.	14	CASSPHGRDYGYTF	TGTGCCAGCAGTCCCCACGGGAGGGACTATGGCTACACCTTC
TRBV11-2	TRBJ1-1	TRBD1	.	14	CASSSRDRSTEAFF	TGTGCCAGCAGCAGTCGGGACAGGAGTACTGAAGCTTTCTTT
TRBV5-6	TRBJ1-1	.	.	13	CASSWGRTTEAFF	TGTGCCAGCAGTTGGGGGCGTACCACTGAAGCTTTCTTT
TRBV7-2	TRBJ2-7	TRBD1	.	15	CASSLARDRPTKQYF	TGTGCCAGCAGCTTAGCGCGGGACAGGCCCACAAAACAGTACTTC
TRBV27	TRBJ2-2	TRBD1	few	15	CASRWTGASTGELFF	TGTGCCAGCAGATGGACAGGGGCTTCCACCGGGGAGCTGTTTTTT
TRBV6-6	TRBJ2-1	.	.	16	CASSYSPGADTMQQFF	TGTGCCAGCAGTTACTCGCCGGGGGCCGATACAATGCAGCAGTTCTTC
TRBV11-2	TRBJ2-7	TRBD2	once	15	CASSLSAGEAHEQYF	TGTGCCAGCAGCTTATCAGCGGGAGAAGCCCACGAGCAGTACTTC
TRBV7-9	TRBJ2-3	TRBD1	.	14	CASSSDRGKDTQYF	TGTGCCAGCAGCTCGGACAGGGGGAAAGATACGCAGTATTTT
TRBV28	TRBJ2-1	TRBD2	.	17	CASSLILAEGGPNEQFF	TGTGCCAGCAGTTTAATACTAGCGGAGGGAGGTCCCAATGAGCAGTTCTTC
TRBV11-2	TRBJ1-5	.	.	12	CASSLAGEPQHF	TGTGCCAGCAGCTTAGCAGGGGAGCCCCAGCATTTT
TRBV6-6	TRBJ1-5	.	once	14	CASKMGRVDQPQHF	TGTGCCAGCAAGATGGGGAGGGTTGATCAGCCCCAGCATTTT
TRBV7-2	TRBJ1-1	TRBD1	.	15	CASSIWGQGNTEAFF	TGTGCCAGCAGCATCTGGGGACAGGGGAACACTGAAGCTTTCTTT
TRBV5-1	TRBJ2-3	TRBD2	.	17	CASSLWGTSEGADTQYF	TGCGCCAGCAGCTTGTGGGGGACTAGCGAAGGGGCAGATACGCAGTATTTT